These 8 T cell receptor beta chains were all obtained from the same sample, sequenced in a study of control samples from healthy donors and cancer patients. Repertoires were generated with immunoSEQ multiplex PCR, while TCRdb's copy carries only in-frame clones and drops some. The sample has about 190,000 clones. The material sequenced was blood. The source of these receptors is a woman under 40 in good health.

This chain uses TRBV3-1 (or the pseudogene TRBV3-2) with TRBJ2-1, with a possible D match to TRBD1 (6 bases). The germline V and J ends were trimmed by 1 base and 2 bases, with 18 bases remaining between them. Per the germline V gene, CDR1 is LGHDT and CDR2 is YNNKEL (reference sequence). This CDR3 spans 18 amino acids. CDR3 region: CASSQVSRQVLTYNEQFF. In nucleotides, the CDR3 is TGTGCCAGCAGCCAAGTTTCCCGACAGGTCCTAACCTACAATGAGCAGTTCTTC.

The J gene is TRBJ2-5, the V gene TRBV7-3; perhaps D is TRBD1 or TRBD2 (6 bases each). The CDR3 has 15 amino acids. V was cut by 2 bases and J by 4 bases, with 14 bases left in between. CDR1 SGHTA and CDR2 FQGTGA come from the germline V gene. For the CDR3, the DNA is TGTGCCAGCAGCTTAGGCCCGGGGGCCTCAGAGACCCAGTACTTC. Encoded protein: CASSLGPGASETQYF.

In nucleotides, the CDR3 is TGTGCCAGCAGTTTGAGCTACAATTCGAACACCGGGGAGCTGTTTTTT. Protein sequence: CASSLSYNSNTGELFF. The chain is built from TRBV27 and TRBJ2-2; D gene uncertain. Germline loops: CDR1 MNHEY, CDR2 SMNVEV (reference sequence). The CDR3 has 16 amino acids. V shed 3 bases and J shed 0 bases, with 11 bases lying between them.

The V and J genes are TRBV7-8 and TRBJ2-1; the match to TRBD1 covers 9 bases. With 5 bases clipped from V and 7 bases from J, the junction kept 9 bases outside the gene matches. Looked up from germline, CDR1 is SGHVS and CDR2 is FQNEAQ. The CDR3 length is 15 residues. Here the CDR3 reads CASSGGRTGANEQFF. In DNA form, the CDR3 reads TGTGCCAGCAGCGGGGGACGGACAGGGGCAAATGAGCAGTTCTTC.

V is TRBV18 and J is TRBJ1-2, with D possibly being TRBD1 (5 bases). Trimming pared 0 bases from V and 4 bases from J, leaving 9 bases between. Per the germline V gene, CDR1 is KGHSH and CDR2 is LQKENI. The CDR3 has 14 amino acids. CDR3 residues: CASSPPGDVYGYTF. The DNA for the CDR3 is TGTGCCAGCTCACCACCGGGGGACGTCTATGGCTACACCTTC.

The chain carries TRBV5-5 and TRBJ2-7; a possible D gene is TRBD1 (5 bases). From germline, CDR1 is SGHKS and CDR2 YYEKEE (reference sequence). V lost 5 bases to trimming and J lost 6 bases, with 12 bases between them. The CDR3 loop spans 12 amino acids. The CDR3: CASSPQGAEQYF. CDR3 DNA: TGTGCCAGCAGTCCTCAGGGTGCCGAGCAGTACTTC.

CDR3 amino acids: CASSLGSSGGGLYEQYF. The CDR3 DNA is TGTGCCAGCAGCTTAGGAAGTTCCGGGGGGGGCCTCTACGAGCAGTACTTC. The chain combines TRBV7-2 with TRBJ2-7; 8 bases agree with TRBD2. V dropped 1 base and J dropped 3; count of bases not matched to a gene: 11. The CDR3 loop spans 17 amino acids. The germline V gene encodes CDR1 SGHTA and CDR2 FQGNSA.

The chain links TRBV11-2 to TRBJ2-3; 11 bases agree with TRBD2. Germline V gene lookup returns CDR1 SGHAT and CDR2 FQNNGV. This CDR3 is 17 amino acids long. After removal of 2 bases from V and 3 bases from J, the junction contained 7 bases not matched to a gene. This CDR3 reads CASSLILAGGQTDTQYF. The CDR3 DNA reads TGTGCCAGCAGCTTAATCCTAGCGGGGGGACAAACAGATACGCAGTATTTT.